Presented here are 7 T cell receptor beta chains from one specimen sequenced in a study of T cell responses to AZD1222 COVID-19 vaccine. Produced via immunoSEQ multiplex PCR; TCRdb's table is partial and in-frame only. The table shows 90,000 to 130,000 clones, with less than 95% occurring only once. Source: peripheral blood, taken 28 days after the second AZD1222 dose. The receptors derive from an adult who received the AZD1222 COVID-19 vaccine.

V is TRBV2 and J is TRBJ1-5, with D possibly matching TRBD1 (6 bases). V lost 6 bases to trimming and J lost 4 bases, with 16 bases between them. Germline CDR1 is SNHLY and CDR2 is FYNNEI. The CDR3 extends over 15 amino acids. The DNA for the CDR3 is TGTGCCAGCAGAGCAGGGTCACAGGGAAATCAGCCCCAGCATTTT. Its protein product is CASRAGSQGNQPQHF.

CDR3 in DNA: TGTGCCAGCAGCCAAGTACACCCAAGTCGGGGCACCGGGGAGCTGTTTTTT. Protein product: CASSQVHPSRGTGELFF. This chain connects TRBV14 to TRBJ2-2; D may be TRBD2 (5 bases). Trimming shortened V by 1 base and J by 4 bases, and 16 bases separated the two germline ends. This CDR3 region has 17 residues. Per the germline V gene, CDR1 is SGHDN and CDR2 is FVKESK.

The CDR3 region has the DNA TGTGCCAGCAGCTCCATGTTCCCCACAGGGAGCTCTGGAAACACCATATATTTT. This codes for CASSSMFPTGSSGNTIYF. V and J are TRBV3-1 (or the pseudogene TRBV3-2) and TRBJ1-3; TRBD1 might be the D (6 bases). The V end lost 5 bases, the J end lost 0 bases, and 20 bases lay between the germline ends. This CDR3 region has 18 residues. In germline, CDR1 is LGHDT, CDR2 YNNKEL (reference sequence).

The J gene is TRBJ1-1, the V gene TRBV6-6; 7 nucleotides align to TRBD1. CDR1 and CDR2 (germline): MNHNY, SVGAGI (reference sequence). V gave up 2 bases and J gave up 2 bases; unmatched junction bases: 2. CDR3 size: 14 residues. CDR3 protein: CASSYQGGNTEAFF. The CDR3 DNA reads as TGTGCCAGCAGTTACCAAGGGGGCAACACTGAAGCTTTCTTT.

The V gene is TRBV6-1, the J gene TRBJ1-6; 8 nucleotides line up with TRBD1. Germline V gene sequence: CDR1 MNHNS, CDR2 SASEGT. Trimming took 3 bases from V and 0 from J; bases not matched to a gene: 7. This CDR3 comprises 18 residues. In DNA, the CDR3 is TGTGCCAGCAGTGACGGACAGGGAGGGAGCTCCTATAATTCACCCCTCCACTTT. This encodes CASSDGQGGSSYNSPLHF.

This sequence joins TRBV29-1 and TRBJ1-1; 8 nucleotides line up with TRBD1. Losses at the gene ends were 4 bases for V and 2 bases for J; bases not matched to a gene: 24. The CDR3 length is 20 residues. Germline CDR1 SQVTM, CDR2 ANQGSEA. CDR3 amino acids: CSVVPDNSLIRTGINTEAFF. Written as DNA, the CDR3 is TGCAGCGTTGTCCCGGATAATTCTCTCATTCGGACAGGGATAAACACTGAAGCTTTCTTT.

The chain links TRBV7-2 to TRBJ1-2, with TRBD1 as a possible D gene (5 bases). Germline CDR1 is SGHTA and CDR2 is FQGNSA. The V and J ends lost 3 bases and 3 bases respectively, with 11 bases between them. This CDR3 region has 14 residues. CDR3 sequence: CASSFTGTDYGYTF. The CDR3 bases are TGTGCCAGCAGCTTCACCGGGACGGACTATGGCTACACCTTC.